This T cell receptor (beta chain) stems from a study of PD-1 blockade in classical Hodgkin lymphoma (dated by TCRdb to the early 2020s). Broadly, across the study: Nivolumab dosing was 3 mg/kg intravenously every 2 weeks, continuing until either disease progression or unacceptable toxicity. To define a peripheral blood immune signature of response to PD-1 blockade in classical Hodgkin lymphoma, the study combined TCR beta sequencing with CyTOF. Overall study outcomes, separate from this receptor: Among trial patients, those achieving complete response had baseline diversity similar to that of newly diagnosed patients, while diversity was significantly lower in partial responders and progressors. A significant rise by C4D1 was seen in CD4+ but not CD8+ TCR diversity (p=0.0027 vs p=0.16), with the rise being most apparent in complete responders (p=0.02). Lower diversity was seen in patients whose nivolumab began less than 1 year after ASCT, and these patients were left out of later analyses so that immune reconstitution would not confound the results. Baseline TCR diversity was reported as lower in newly diagnosed patients than in healthy donors, and lower still in relapsed/refractory patients. The study was limited to a single clinical trial cohort, and causes of repertoire differences, possibly disease activity or prior therapy, remained undefined.

The sample's time point label is to be understood as: cycle 2 day 1 (C2D1) of nivolumab. Relapse after autologous stem cell transplantation had occurred in all trial patients, and cohorts A, B and C were distinguished by prior brentuximab vedotin exposure. The trial cohort comprised some 60 patients with relapsed/refractory classical Hodgkin lymphoma whose best overall responses were complete response, partial response or progressive disease. Trial patients were treated with single-agent nivolumab in the multi-cohort phase II CheckMate 205 trial. An independent review committee assessed best overall response by applying the 2007 International Working Group response criteria. Trial PBMCs were collected just before the start of nivolumab (C1D1) and during therapy at cycle 2 day 1 and cycle 4 day 1. Peripheral blood was collected in 8 mL Vacutainer Cell Preparation Tubes, from which PBMCs were isolated by centrifugation and then cryopreserved.

Notes on this clone: Its antigen is currently not known. Per-base quality was not reported, and no clone a single base away is much larger than it.

In the germline V gene, CDR1 corresponds to MDHEN and CDR2 to SYDVKM. The CDR3 runs 17 amino acids, cysteine and phenylalanine included. Only the CDR3 DNA stays, 51 bases, in frame from base 1. At the junction V is shortened by 5 bases and J by 4 bases, with 18 bases in between. Genomic DNA was isolated using the Qiagen DNeasy kit from unsorted PBMCs as well as from negatively selected CD4+ and CD8+ fractions. Using primers that anneal to V and J segments, immunoSEQ multiplex PCR amplified the TCR beta CDR3 regions. Amplification bias was minimized using a synthetic immune receptor repertoire, and residual bias was removed computationally after sequencing. In the original analysis: Repertoire diversity was quantified as the Shannon entropy index using custom Python scripts. Unsorted, CD4+ and CD8+ repertoires were analyzed separately, except for combined analyses in which CD4+ and CD8+ sequences were merged in silico. Clonal expansion was defined as a frequency increase of at least 2-fold after treatment compared with C1D1, and clones undetected at baseline were assigned a pseudocount of 0.5. Clones with 0 or 1 copy at C1D1 were classified as singleton clones, and clones with 2 or more copies were classified as non-singleton clones. Clones expanded in unsorted samples were annotated as CD4+, CD8+ or unknown by matching protein sequences in sorted samples from the same patient. Wilcoxon tests on paired samples were used to test diversity changes from C1D1 to C4D1. TCRdb took over this immuneACCESS table, retaining in-frame rearrangements with V and J assigned. Such tables are incomplete; in checked studies, under half of the missing clones stem from an unresolved V gene, and the remainder is unexplained. The V and J calls and clone size come from that table; D and trimming were worked out from the DNA. The sample table contains 42,000 or so clones; only one count was recorded for approximately 90% of them. The ten largest clones add up to roughly 6% of the sample.

Here the sequenced sample was peripheral blood mononuclear cells (PBMCs), taken before the second cycle of nivolumab. The receptor chain draws on TRBV28 and TRBJ1-6; a confident D gene designation cannot be given. This clonotype was obtained from a human donor with classical Hodgkin lymphoma. The nucleotide sequence reads TGTGCCAGCAGTCCCCTTAGGGCGGCGGGATATAATTCACCCCTCCACTTT. It codes for CASSPLRAAGYNSPLHF.